This entry is about one T cell receptor beta chain. Antigen specificity is unknown. Deep-level assay runs were performed. Method: immunoSEQ multiplex PCR; TCRdb's copy keeps in-frame clones and lacks some. In the table there are 490,000 or so clones, 75% to 85% of which are singletons. Germline-derived CDR1 and CDR2 are SGHRS and YFSETQ. The CDR3 is 13 amino acids. The ends were cut back, 0 bases at V and 12 bases at J, with 13 bases in the middle. This record belongs to a study of shared clonotypes between healthy human individuals. Study information: Donor composition was a couple of women and a few men, aged 18 to 49.

Overall study findings and caveats: Apart from blood, nothing was sampled; tissue repertoires likely differ.

V is TRBV5-1 and J is TRBJ2-1; D gene unclear. This TCR was sampled from a woman in her thirties or forties in good health. Some clones in this sample may be carry-over from other donors' samples. Sequenced sample: PBMCs. The CDR3 DNA follows: TGCGCCAGCAGCTTGGCCCAAACGGGTGGGCAGTTCTTC. It translates to CASSLAQTGGQFF. Variable domain in full (rest from reference TRBV5-1 and TRBJ2-1): KAGVTQTPRYLIKTRGQQVTLSCSPISGHRSVSWYQQTPGQGLQFLFEYFSETQRNKGNFPGRFSGRQFSNSRSEMNVSTLELGDSALYLCASSLAQTGGQFFGPGTRLTVL.